What follows is one T cell receptor beta chain and its context. Its antigen is as yet unknown. This sample is part of a study of memory CD4+ T cells and cytomegalovirus serostatus. The protocol was immunoSEQ multiplex PCR, while the TCRdb copy is restricted to in-frame clones and leaves out a portion. The sample holds 40,000 to 55,000 clones; 78% are singletons and the top ten take around 0.61%. The sort gate was single viable CD3+CD4+CD8-CD45RO+ cells for memory CD4+ T cells. Donors' CMV status reflects serum IgG against pp150, pp28, p38, p52. CD4+ T cells were isolated by positive magnetic selection. Findings of the study overall: About 40% of the roughly 160 known CMV-associated TCRbeta sequences appeared in CD4+ memory.

Losses at the gene ends were 0 bases for V and 0 bases for J; bases not matched to a gene: 2. The CDR3 runs to 15 residues. Germline V gene data show CDR1 as LNHNV and CDR2 as YYDKDF (reference sequence). V is TRBV15 and J is TRBJ2-7, with TRBD2 identical over 7 bases. The clonotype comes from an adult in good health and CMV-seronegative. Sequences were obtained from memory CD4+ T cells from blood. The CDR3 DNA sequence: TGTGCCACCAGCAGAGAGCGGGGGTACTCCTACGAGCAGTACTTC. This sequence encodes CATSRERGYSYEQYF. The complete variable domain, with remaining parts taken from reference TRBV15 and TRBJ2-7, reads DAMVIQNPRYQVTQFGKPVTLSCSQTLNHNVMYWYQQKSSQAPKLLFHYYDKDFNNEADTPDNFQSRRPNTSFCFLDIRSPGLGDTAMYLCATSRERGYSYEQYFGPGTRLTVT.